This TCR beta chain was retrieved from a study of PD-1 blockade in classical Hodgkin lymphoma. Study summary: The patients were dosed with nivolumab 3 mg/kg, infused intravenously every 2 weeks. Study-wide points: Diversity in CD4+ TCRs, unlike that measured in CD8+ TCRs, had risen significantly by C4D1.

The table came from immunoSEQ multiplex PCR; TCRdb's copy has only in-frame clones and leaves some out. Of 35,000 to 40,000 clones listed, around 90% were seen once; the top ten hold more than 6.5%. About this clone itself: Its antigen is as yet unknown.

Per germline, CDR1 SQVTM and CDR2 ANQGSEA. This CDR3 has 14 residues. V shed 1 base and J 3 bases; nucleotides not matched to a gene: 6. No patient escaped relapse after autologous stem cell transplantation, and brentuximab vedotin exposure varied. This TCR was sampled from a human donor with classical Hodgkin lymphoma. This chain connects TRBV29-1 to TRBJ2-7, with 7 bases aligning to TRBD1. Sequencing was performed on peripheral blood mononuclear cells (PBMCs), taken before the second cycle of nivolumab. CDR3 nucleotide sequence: TGCAGCGTTGAAGGGGGCGACAGGGTCTACGAGCAGTACTTC. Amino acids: CSVEGGDRVYEQYF.